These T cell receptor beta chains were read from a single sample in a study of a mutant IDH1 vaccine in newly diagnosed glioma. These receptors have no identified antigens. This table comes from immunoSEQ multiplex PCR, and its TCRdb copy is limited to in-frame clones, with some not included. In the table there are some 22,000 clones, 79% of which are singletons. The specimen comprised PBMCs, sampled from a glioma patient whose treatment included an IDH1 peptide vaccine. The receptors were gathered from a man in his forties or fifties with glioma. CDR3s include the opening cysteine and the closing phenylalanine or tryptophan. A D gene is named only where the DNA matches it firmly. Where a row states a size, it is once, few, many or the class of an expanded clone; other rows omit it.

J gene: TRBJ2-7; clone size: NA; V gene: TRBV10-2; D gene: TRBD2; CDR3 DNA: TGCGCCAGCAAACAACTAGCGGGAGGGCCGGCGGGTGAGCAGTACTTC; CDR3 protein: CASKQLAGGPAGEQYF
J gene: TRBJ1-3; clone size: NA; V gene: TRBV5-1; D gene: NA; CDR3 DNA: TGCGCCAGCAGCCCCCTTTCAATGGGAAACACCATATATTTT; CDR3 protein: CASSPLSMGNTIYF
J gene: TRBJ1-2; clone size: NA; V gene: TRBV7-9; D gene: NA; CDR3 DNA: TGTGCCAGCAGCTTAGAGCCAGGAGGGGGCTACACCTTC; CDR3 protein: CASSLEPGGGYTF
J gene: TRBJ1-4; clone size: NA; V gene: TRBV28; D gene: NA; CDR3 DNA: TGTGCCTGCTTCGGGGGGGGCTTTGAAAAACTGTTTTTT; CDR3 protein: CACFGGGFEKLFF
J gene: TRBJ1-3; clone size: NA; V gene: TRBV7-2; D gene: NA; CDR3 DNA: TGTGCCAGCAGCTTAGTAGGAATGAACTCTGGAAACACCATATATTTT; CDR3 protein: CASSLVGMNSGNTIYF
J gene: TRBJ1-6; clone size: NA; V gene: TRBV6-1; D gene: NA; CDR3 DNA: TGTGCCAGCAGTATTCGAGGGGGAAGAGATTCACCCCTCCACTTT; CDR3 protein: CASSIRGGRDSPLHF
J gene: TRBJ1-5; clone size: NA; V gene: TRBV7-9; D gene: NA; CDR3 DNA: TGTGCCAGCAGCTTAGCAGGGCAGGGGCAGCCCCAGCATTTT; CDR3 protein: CASSLAGQGQPQHF
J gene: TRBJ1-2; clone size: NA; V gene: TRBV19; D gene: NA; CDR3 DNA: TGTGCCAGTAGTATAAAGGCCGCGGGCCATGGCTACACCTTC; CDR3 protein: CASSIKAAGHGYTF
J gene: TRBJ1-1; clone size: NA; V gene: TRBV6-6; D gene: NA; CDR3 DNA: TGTGCCAGCAGCCAACGCGGGGCTTTCTTT; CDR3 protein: CASSQRGAFF
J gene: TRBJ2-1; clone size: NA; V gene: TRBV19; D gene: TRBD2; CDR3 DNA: TGTGCCAGTGGACCGGGACTAGCGGGATCCAATGAGCAGTTCTTC; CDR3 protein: CASGPGLAGSNEQFF
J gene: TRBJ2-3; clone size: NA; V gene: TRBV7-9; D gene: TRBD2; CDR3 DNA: TGTGCCAGCAGCTTAGGACTAGCGGGGTCAGATACGCAGTATTTT; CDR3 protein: CASSLGLAGSDTQYF
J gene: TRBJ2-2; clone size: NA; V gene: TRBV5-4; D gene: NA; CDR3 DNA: TGTGCCACCACCACGTGGTCCACTAACACCGGGGAGCTGTTTTTT; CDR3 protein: CATTTWSTNTGELFF
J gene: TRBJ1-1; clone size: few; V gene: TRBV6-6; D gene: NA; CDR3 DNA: TGTGCCAGCAGCCCCCCTCCCAACACTGAAGCTTTCTTT; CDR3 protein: CASSPPPNTEAFF
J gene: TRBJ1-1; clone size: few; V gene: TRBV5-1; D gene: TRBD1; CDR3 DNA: TGCGCCAGCAGCTCACCGAGGACAGGGGGAAACACTGAAGCTTTCTTT; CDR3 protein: CASSSPRTGGNTEAFF
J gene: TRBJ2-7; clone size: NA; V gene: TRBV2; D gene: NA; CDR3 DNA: TGTGCCAGCAGTTCAGGGCCGCTTTACGAGCAGTACTTC; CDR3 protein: CASSSGPLYEQYF
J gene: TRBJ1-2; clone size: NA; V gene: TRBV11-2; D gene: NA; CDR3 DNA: TGTGCCAGCAGCCCCGGAGCGATTCGAGATGGGGACTATGGCTACACCTTC; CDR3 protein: CASSPGAIRDGDYGYTF
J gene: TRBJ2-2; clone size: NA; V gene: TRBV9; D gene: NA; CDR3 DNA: TGTGCCAGCAGCGCTCTAAGTCAGACAGGAATTAAGGCCGGGGAGCTGTTTTTT; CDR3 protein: CASSALSQTGIKAGELFF
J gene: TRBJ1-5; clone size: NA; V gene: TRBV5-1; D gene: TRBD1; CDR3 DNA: TGCGCCAGCAGCTTGGTAGGGGGCAGGGATCAGCCCCAGCATTTT; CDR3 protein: CASSLVGGRDQPQHF
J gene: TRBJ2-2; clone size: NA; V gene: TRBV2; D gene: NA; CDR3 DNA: TGTGCCAGCAGAGGAAGTACAGGGATCGGGGAGCTGTTTTTT; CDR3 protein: CASRGSTGIGELFF
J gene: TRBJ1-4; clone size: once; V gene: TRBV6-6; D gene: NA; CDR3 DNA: TGTGCCAGCAGTTACTCACCAGGGGTCGAGGAAAAACTGTTTTTT; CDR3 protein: CASSYSPGVEEKLFF
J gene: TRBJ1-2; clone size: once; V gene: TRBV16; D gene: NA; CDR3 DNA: TGTGCCAGCAGCCAAGCCCTTTGGGGGCGACCCCGTGGCTACACCTTC; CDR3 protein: CASSQALWGRPRGYTF
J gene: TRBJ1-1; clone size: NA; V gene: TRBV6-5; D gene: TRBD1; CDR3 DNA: TGTGCCAGCAGTTACCCTATTGGACAGGGCGGTGAAGCTTTCTTT; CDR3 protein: CASSYPIGQGGEAFF
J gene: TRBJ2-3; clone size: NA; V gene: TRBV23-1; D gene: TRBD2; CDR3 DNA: TGCGCCAGCAGTCAAGAACCTAGCGGGAGGGTCAATCTCACAGATACGCAGTATTTT; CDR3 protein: CASSQEPSGRVNLTDTQYF
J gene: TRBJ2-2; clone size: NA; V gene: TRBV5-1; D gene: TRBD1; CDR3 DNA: TGCGCCAGCAGCCCTCGACAGGGGGCGAGCACCGGGGAGCTGTTTTTT; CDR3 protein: CASSPRQGASTGELFF
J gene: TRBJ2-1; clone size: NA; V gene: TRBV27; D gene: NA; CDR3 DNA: TGTGCCAGCACCAAGGGCGCGGCTCACTACAATGAGCAGTTCTTC; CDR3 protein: CASTKGAAHYNEQFF
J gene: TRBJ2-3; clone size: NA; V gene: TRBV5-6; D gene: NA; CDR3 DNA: TGTGCCAGCAGCCGTTTCACAGATACGCAGTATTTT; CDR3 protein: CASSRFTDTQYF
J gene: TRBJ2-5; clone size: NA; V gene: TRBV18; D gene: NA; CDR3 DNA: TGTGCCAGCTCACTAGGTGGGGGGCCAGAGACCCAGTACTTC; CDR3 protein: CASSLGGGPETQYF
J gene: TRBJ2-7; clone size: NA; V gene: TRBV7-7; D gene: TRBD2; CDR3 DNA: TGTGCCAGCAGCGTACGACTAGCGGGCCCTTACGAGCAGTACTTC; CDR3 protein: CASSVRLAGPYEQYF
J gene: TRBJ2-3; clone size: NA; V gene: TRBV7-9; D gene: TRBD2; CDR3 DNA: TGTGCCAGCAGCCGTAGCGGGAACACAGATACGCAGTATTTT; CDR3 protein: CASSRSGNTDTQYF
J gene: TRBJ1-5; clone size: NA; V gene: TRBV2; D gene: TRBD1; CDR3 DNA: TGTGCCAGCAGTGATAACAGGGGCCGGCAGCCCCAGCATTTT; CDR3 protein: CASSDNRGRQPQHF